These 6 T cell receptor beta chains were all obtained from the same sample, sequenced in a study of CD8 T cells in Susac syndrome. Random hexamers were used to reverse transcribe an amount of roughly 0.5 to 1 ug RNA. In TCRdb, the immunoSEQ multiplex PCR reads were re-called with MiXCR into one record per CDR3 protein. The sample has some 120,000 distinct CDR3 sequences; approximately 94% are singletons. The specimen was CD4+ T cells from PBMCs. These receptors were taken from a human donor in good health.

The V gene is TRBV5-1, the J gene TRBJ2-7; TRBD2 aligns across 12 bases. The germline V gene has CDR1 SGHRS and CDR2 YFSETQ. There are 18 residues in the CDR3. Trimming cost V 0 bases and J 0 bases; bases outside gene matches: 7. The CDR3 DNA reads as TGCGCCAGCAGCTTGGCAAAAGGACTAGCGGGGAGCTCCTACGAGCAGTACTTC. Translation: CASSLAKGLAGSSYEQYF.

The rearrangement joins TRBV14 to TRBJ1-2; D uncertain. V shed 8 bases and J shed 3 bases, with 10 bases lying between them. Germline CDR1 reads SGHDN; CDR2 reads FVKESK. CDR3 size: 12 residues. The CDR3 coding sequence is TGTGCCAGCGCAAAGGGCCACTATGGCTACACCTTC. It encodes CASAKGHYGYTF.

This chain uses TRBV3-1 with TRBJ1-2; 8 nucleotides agree with TRBD1. Germline CDR1 and CDR2: LGHDT and YNNKEL (reference sequence). J lost 7 bases, V lost 1 base, and 2 bases had no gene match. This CDR3 comprises 13 residues. The CDR3 reads CASSQGTGSGYTF. CDR3 nucleotide sequence: TGTGCCAGCAGCCAAGGGACAGGGTCTGGCTACACCTTC.

The chain is built from TRBV24-1 and TRBJ2-5, with 7 bases fitting TRBD2. The ends lost 2 bases at V and 5 bases at J; junction bases unmatched: 7. Germline V lookup: CDR1 KGHDR, CDR2 SFDVKD. The CDR3 is 15 amino acids. CDR3 amino acids: CATSDWGGSGETQYF. CDR3 DNA sequence: TGTGCCACCAGTGATTGGGGCGGGAGCGGCGAGACCCAGTACTTC.

J is TRBJ1-2 and V is TRBV29-1, with D possibly being TRBD1 (5 bases). V was pared by 3 bases and J by 2 bases, with 10 bases between. Germline CDR1 is SQVTM and CDR2 is ANQGSEA. CDR3 length: 13 amino acids. CDR3 in DNA: TGCAGCGTTGATGTAACAGGAAACTATGGCTACACCTTC. It encodes CSVDVTGNYGYTF.

V and J are TRBV6-5 and TRBJ2-7; TRBD1 matches at 8 bases. Germline loops: CDR1 MNHEY, CDR2 SVGAGI. The CDR3 has 15 residues. Germline trimming cut 5 bases from V and 6 bases from J; bases unmatched to any gene: 12. The CDR3 DNA sequence: TGTGCCAGCAGTCGCCAACGGACAGGGCCAGGCGAGCAGTACTTC. This encodes CASSRQRTGPGEQYF.